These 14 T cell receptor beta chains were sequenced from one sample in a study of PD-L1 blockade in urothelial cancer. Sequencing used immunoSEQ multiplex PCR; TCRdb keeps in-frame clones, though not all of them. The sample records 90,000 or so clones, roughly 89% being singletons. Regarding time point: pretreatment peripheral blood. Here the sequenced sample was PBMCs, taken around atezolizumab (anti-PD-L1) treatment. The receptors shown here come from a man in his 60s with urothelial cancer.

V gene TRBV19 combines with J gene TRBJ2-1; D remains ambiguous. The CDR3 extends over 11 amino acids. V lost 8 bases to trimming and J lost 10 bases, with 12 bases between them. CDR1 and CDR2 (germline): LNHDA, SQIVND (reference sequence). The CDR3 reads CASFSGREQFF. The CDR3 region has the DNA TGTGCCAGTTTTTCGGGTAGGGAGCAGTTCTTC.

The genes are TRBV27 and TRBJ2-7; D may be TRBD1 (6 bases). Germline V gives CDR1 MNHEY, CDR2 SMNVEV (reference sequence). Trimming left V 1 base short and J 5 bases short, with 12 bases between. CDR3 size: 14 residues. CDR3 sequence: CASSLLQGDNEQYF. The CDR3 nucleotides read TGTGCCAGCAGTTTATTACAGGGCGATAACGAGCAGTACTTC.

The CDR3: CASRFREGETQYF. The CDR3 DNA is TGTGCCAGCAGGTTCAGGGAGGGGGAGACCCAGTACTTC. The rearrangement joins TRBV5-6 to TRBJ2-5; 7 nucleotides agree with TRBD2. CDR3 size: 13 residues. V dropped 5 bases and J dropped 5; count of bases not matched to a gene: 6. Germline V lookup: CDR1 SGHDT, CDR2 YYEEEE.

CDR3 residues: CASSSLKERMAYEQYF. For the CDR3, the DNA is TGTGCCAGCAGCTCCCTCAAGGAGCGGATGGCCTACGAGCAGTACTTC. This rearrangement joins TRBV11-2 to TRBJ2-7; the D gene is possibly TRBD2 (5 bases). From germline, CDR1 is SGHAT and CDR2 FQNNGV. This CDR3 is 16 amino acids long. V was shortened by 4 bases and J by 2 bases, with 18 bases between the two germline ends.

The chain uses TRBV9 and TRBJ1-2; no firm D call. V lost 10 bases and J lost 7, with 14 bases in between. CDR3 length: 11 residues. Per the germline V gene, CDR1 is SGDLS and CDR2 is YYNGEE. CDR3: CASGQSSGYTF. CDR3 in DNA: TGTGCCTCTGGGCAGTCGAGTGGCTACACCTTC.

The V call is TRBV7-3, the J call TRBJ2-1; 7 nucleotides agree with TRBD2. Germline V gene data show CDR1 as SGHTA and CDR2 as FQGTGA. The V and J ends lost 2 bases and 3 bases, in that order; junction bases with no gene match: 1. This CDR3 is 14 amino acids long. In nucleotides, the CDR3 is TGTGCCAGCAGCTTAGGCGGGAGCTACAATGAGCAGTTCTTC. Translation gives CASSLGGSYNEQFF.

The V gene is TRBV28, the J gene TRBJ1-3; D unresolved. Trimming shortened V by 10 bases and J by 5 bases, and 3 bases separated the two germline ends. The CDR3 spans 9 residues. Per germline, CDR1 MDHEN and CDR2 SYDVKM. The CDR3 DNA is TGTGCCAACAGAAACACCATATATTTT. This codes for CANRNTIYF.

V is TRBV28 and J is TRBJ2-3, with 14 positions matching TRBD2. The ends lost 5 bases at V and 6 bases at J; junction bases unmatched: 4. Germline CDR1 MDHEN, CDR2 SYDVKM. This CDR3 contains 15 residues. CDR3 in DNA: TGTGCCAGCAGTCGGCGGACTAGCGGGAGGGATACGCAGTATTTT. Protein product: CASSRRTSGRDTQYF.

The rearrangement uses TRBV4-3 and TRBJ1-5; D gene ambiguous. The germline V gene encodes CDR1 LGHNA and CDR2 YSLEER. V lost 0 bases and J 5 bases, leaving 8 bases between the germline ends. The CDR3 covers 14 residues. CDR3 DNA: TGCGCCAGCAGCCAAGAGTCTACGTATCAGCCCCAGCATTTT. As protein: CASSQESTYQPQHF.

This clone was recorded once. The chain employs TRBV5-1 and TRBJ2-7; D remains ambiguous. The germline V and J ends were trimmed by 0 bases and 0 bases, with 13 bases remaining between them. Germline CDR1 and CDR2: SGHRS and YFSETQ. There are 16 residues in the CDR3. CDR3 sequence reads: CASSLALAENSYEQYF. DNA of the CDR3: TGCGCCAGCAGCTTGGCCTTGGCAGAAAACTCCTACGAGCAGTACTTC.

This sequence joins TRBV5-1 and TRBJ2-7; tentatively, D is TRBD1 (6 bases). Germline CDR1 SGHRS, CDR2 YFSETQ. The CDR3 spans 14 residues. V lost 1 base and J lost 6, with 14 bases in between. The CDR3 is CASSLTGFGSEQYF. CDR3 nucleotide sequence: TGCGCCAGCAGCTTGACAGGGTTTGGTAGCGAGCAGTACTTC.

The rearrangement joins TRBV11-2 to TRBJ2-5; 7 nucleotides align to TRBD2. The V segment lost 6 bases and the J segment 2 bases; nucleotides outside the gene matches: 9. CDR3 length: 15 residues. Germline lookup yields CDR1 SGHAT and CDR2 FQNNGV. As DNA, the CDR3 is TGTGCCAGCAGACGGGGCACTAGCGCGCAAGAGACCCAGTACTTC. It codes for CASRRGTSAQETQYF. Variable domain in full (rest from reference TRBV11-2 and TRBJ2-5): EAGVAQSPRYKIIEKRQSVAFWCNPISGHATLYWYQQILGQGPKLLIQFQNNGVVDDSQLPKDRFSAERLKGVDSTLKIQPAKLEDSAVYLCASRRGTSAQETQYFGPGTRLLVL.

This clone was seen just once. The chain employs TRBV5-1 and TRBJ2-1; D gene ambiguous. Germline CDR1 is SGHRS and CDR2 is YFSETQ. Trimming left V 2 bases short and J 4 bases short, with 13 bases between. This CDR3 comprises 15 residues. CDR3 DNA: TGCGCCAGCAGCTTAGAGCCGAGACTTTACAATGAGCAGTTCTTC. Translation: CASSLEPRLYNEQFF.

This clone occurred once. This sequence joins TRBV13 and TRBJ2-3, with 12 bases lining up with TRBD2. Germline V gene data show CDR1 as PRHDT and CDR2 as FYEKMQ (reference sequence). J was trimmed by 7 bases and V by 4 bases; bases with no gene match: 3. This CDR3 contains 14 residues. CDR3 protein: CASSSTSGGNTQYF. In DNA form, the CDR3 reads TGTGCCAGCAGCTCGACTAGCGGGGGTAATACGCAGTATTTT.